What follows are 21 T cell receptor beta chains derived from one specimen sequenced in a study. TCRdb reprocessed the RT-PCR reads via MiXCR and lists one record per CDR3 protein. The sample contains fewer than 800,000 distinct CDR3 sequences, 14% of which appear only once. What was sequenced was memory CD4+ T cells from blood. The receptors stem from a female donor in good health, serving as a healthy control.

CDR3 coding DNA: TGTGCCAGCAGCCAAGGGACTGGATTTTACAATGAGCAGTTCTTC. Translating gives CASSQGTGFYNEQFF. The rearrangement uses TRBV3-1 and TRBJ2-1; the D gene is possibly TRBD2 (5 bases). V lost 1 base and J 4 bases, leaving 11 bases between the germline ends. The germline V gene encodes CDR1 LGHDT and CDR2 YNNKEL (reference sequence). The CDR3 spans 15 residues.

The chain recombines TRBV6-6 with TRBJ2-4; D unclear. Germline CDR1 reads MNHNY; CDR2 reads SVGAGI (reference sequence). The ends were cut back, 6 bases at V and 16 bases at J, with 16 bases in the middle. This CDR3 is 11 amino acids long. CDR3 sequence reads: CASSSPGPPYF. In DNA form, the CDR3 reads TGTGCCAGCAGCTCCCCCGGGCCACCATACTTC.

The chain recombines TRBV12-3 or TRBV12-4 with TRBJ2-1, with D perhaps matching TRBD1 (5 bases). The length of the CDR3 is 10 residues. V was trimmed by 9 bases and J by 6 bases, leaving 6 bases between them. The CDR3 region has the DNA TGTGCCAGTAGGGGCAATGAGCAGTTCTTC. It is translated as CASRGNEQFF.

In this sample, this clonotype turned up many times. This sequence joins TRBV7-2 and TRBJ1-2; 9 bases line up with TRBD1. This CDR3 has 12 amino acids. Germline V CDR1 and CDR2: SGHTA, FQGNSA. The V gene end was trimmed by 4 bases and the J gene end by 10 bases; junction bases not matched to a gene: 4. CDR3 bases: TGTGCCAGCAGCTGGGACAGGGAGGTCTACACCTTC. Its translation: CASSWDREVYTF.

In its sample, this clonotype was seen a few times. This chain joins TRBV7-9 and TRBJ2-7, with D perhaps TRBD1 or TRBD2 (6 bases each). This CDR3 region has 16 residues. Germline V CDR1 and CDR2: SEHNR, FQNEAQ (reference sequence). V was trimmed by 5 bases and J by 5 bases, leaving 22 bases between them. The chain's CDR3 is CASSKPGGHSGHEQYF. The DNA of the CDR3 is TGTGCCAGCAGCAAACCCGGGGGACATTCCGGTCACGAGCAGTACTTC.

This clonotype was detected a few times. J is TRBJ1-1 and V is TRBV9; weak D call: TRBD1 (5 bases). Between the trimmed V and J ends, which lost 2 bases and 1 base, there was a span of 12 bases. CDR3 size: 15 residues. Germline V gives CDR1 SGDLS, CDR2 YYNGEE. CDR3 amino acids: CASSVGPFENTEAFF. The CDR3, as DNA: TGTGCCAGCAGCGTGGGGCCCTTCGAGAACACTGAAGCTTTCTTT.

There are a few counts of this clonotype. The rearrangement links TRBV12-3 or TRBV12-4 to TRBJ2-7; D is undetermined. CDR3 length: 12 amino acids. V lost 3 bases and J lost 7, with 10 bases in between. The CDR3 region is CASSFPVGEQYF. DNA for the CDR3: TGTGCCAGCAGTTTTCCCGTTGGGGAGCAGTACTTC.

This clonotype occurred a few times. In DNA form, the CDR3 reads TGCAGTGCTAGTGGGGCGGGGGAGAGGGACATTCAGTACTTC. Protein product: CSASGAGERDIQYF. The chain combines TRBV20-1 with TRBJ2-4; 7 bases line up with TRBD2. The V and J ends lost 3 bases and 8 bases, in that order; junction bases with no gene match: 10. Germline V gene lookup returns CDR1 DFQATT and CDR2 SNEGSKA (reference sequence). The CDR3 runs 14 residues.

The J gene is TRBJ2-3, the V gene TRBV28; D remains unclear. Germline V gene lookup returns CDR1 MDHEN and CDR2 SYDVKM. Trimming took off 7 bases at V and 5 bases at J, with 13 bases between the two ends. This CDR3 spans 13 amino acids. The CDR3 sequence: CASNSPPGDTQYF. DNA for the CDR3: TGTGCCAGCAACTCCCCTCCGGGAGATACGCAGTATTTT.

The V call is TRBV7-2, the J call TRBJ2-7; TRBD1 agrees at 9 bases. Looked up from germline, CDR1 is SGHTA and CDR2 is FQGNSA. With V trimmed by 5 bases and J by 6 bases, 11 bases remained unmatched. This CDR3 has 15 residues. CDR3 sequence reads: CASSPWGDRVPEQYF. The CDR3, as DNA: TGTGCCAGCAGCCCCTGGGGGGACAGGGTGCCCGAGCAGTACTTC.

Many counts were recorded for this clonotype. The rearrangement links TRBV20-1 to TRBJ2-4; tentatively, D is TRBD1 (5 bases). V was clipped by 5 bases and J by 7 bases, with 12 bases between them. The length of the CDR3 is 12 residues. Per germline, CDR1 DFQATT and CDR2 SNEGSKA (reference sequence). The CDR3 region has the DNA TGCAGTGCTGGCAGGGATTGGAACATTCAGTACTTC. Residues: CSAGRDWNIQYF.

The V gene is TRBV4-3, the J gene TRBJ1-6; tentative D call: TRBD1 (6 bases). Germline CDR1 reads LGHNA; CDR2 reads YSLEER. V gave up 1 base and J gave up 8 bases, with 12 bases separating them. The CDR3 is 15 amino acids. The CDR3 coding sequence is TGCGCCAGCAGCCAAGTGGGGGCGCAGGATTCACCCCTCCACTTT. It encodes CASSQVGAQDSPLHF.

V usage is TRBV7-9 and J usage is TRBJ1-5; TRBD1 agrees at 9 bases. The V and J ends lost 2 bases and 3 bases, in that order; junction bases with no gene match: 8. The CDR3 sequence is 17 residues long. CDR1 is SEHNR and CDR2 is FQNEAQ in the germline V gene (reference sequence). Here the CDR3 reads CASSLTKTGGNNQPQHF. Written as DNA, the CDR3 is TGTGCCAGCAGCTTAACAAAGACAGGGGGAAACAATCAGCCCCAGCATTTT.

This clonotype has at least ten counts. V and J are TRBV12-3 or TRBV12-4 and TRBJ2-7, with D possibly TRBD1 on 6 matching bases. Trimming removed 4 bases at V and 3 bases at J, with 19 bases between. This CDR3 is 16 amino acids long. The CDR3 sequence is CASSSPQGGQLYEQYF. The CDR3, as DNA: TGTGCCAGCAGTTCACCACAGGGCGGGCAACTCTACGAGCAGTACTTC.

This clonotype was counted many times. CDR3 DNA sequence: TGTGCCAGCAGTTTGACACAGGGGATTAACACCGGGGAGCTGTTTTTT. It specifies CASSLTQGINTGELFF. The chain links TRBV6-5 to TRBJ2-2, with 7 bases identical to TRBD1. CDR3 size: 16 residues. Germline lookup yields CDR1 MNHEY and CDR2 SVGAGI. V gave up 4 bases and J gave up 2 bases; unmatched junction bases: 7.

The CDR3 bases are TGTGCCAGCATCCCAGGACAGACCTACAATGAGCAGTTCTTC. This translates into CASIPGQTYNEQFF. The chain links TRBV28 to TRBJ2-1; a weak D match, TRBD1 (6 bases). CDR3 size: 14 residues. Between the trimmed V and J ends, which lost 7 bases and 2 bases, there was a span of 12 bases. CDR1 and CDR2 from the germline V gene are MDHEN and SYDVKM.

This clonotype has only a few counts. CDR3 coding DNA: TGTGCCAGCAGCTTTCGGACAGGCGGGGAGACCCAGTACTTC. It specifies CASSFRTGGETQYF. The genes are TRBV7-2 and TRBJ2-5, with TRBD1 matching 7 bases. V lost 3 bases and J lost 5; bases outside the gene matches: 6. CDR1 is SGHTA, CDR2 FQGNSA, per germline. This CDR3 spans 14 amino acids. The complete variable domain, with remaining parts taken from reference TRBV7-2 and TRBJ2-5, reads GAGVSQSPSNKVTEKGKDVELRCDPISGHTALYWYRQSLGQGLEFLIYFQGNSAPDKSGLPSDRFSAERTGGSVSTLTIQRTQQEDSAVYLCASSFRTGGETQYFGPGTRLLVL.

J is TRBJ2-1 and V is TRBV30; D possibly matches TRBD1 or TRBD2 (6 bases each). The CDR3 contains 13 residues. In germline, CDR1 is GTSNPN, CDR2 SVGIG (reference sequence). Trimming stripped 5 bases from V and 5 bases from J, with 13 bases between. CDR3 sequence (DNA): TGTGCCTGGGAGGGGGGAGGACACAATGAGCAGTTCTTC. Translation gives CAWEGGGHNEQFF.

This clonotype was observed many times. The CDR3 DNA is TGCGCCAGCAGCTTATCAGGGGAGGGCTACGAGCAGTACTTC. This sequence encodes CASSLSGEGYEQYF. The chain recombines TRBV5-1 with TRBJ2-7; D is possibly TRBD2 (7 bases). Trimming shortened V by 2 bases and J by 3 bases, and 12 bases separated the two germline ends. Germline V gene lookup returns CDR1 SGHRS and CDR2 YFSETQ. This CDR3 spans 14 amino acids.

This clonotype was observed a few times. The chain joins TRBV5-1 to TRBJ2-1; 8 nucleotides match TRBD1. This CDR3 is built from 14 residues. Germline CDR1 reads SGHRS; CDR2 reads YFSETQ. J lost 15 bases, V lost 2 bases, and 13 bases had no gene match. CDR3 nucleotides: TGCGCCAGCAGCTTTACCGGACAGGGAGGATCCGGGTTCTTC. Protein product: CASSFTGQGGSGFF.

Many counts were recorded for this clonotype. The chain couples TRBV10-3 to TRBJ2-1; TRBD2 agrees at 8 bases. Germline CDR1 and CDR2: ENHRY and SYGVKD. V was clipped by 5 bases and J by 4 bases; unmatched bases: 10. The CDR3 spans 16 residues. CDR3 nucleotide sequence: TGTGCCATCAGTCACACAGTCAGCGGGAGATACAATGAGCAGTTCTTC. It yields the protein CAISHTVSGRYNEQFF.